This T cell receptor (beta chain) originates from a study of blood T cell repertoires in COVID-19. Background on the study: Italy, Spain and the United States were the sources of the convalescent and acute COVID-19 samples.

Using immunoSEQ multiplex PCR, the repertoire was profiled, and TCRdb retains in-frame clones only, with some absent. This sample has about 130,000 clones; over 85% occur once, and the top ten carry roughly 3.7%. Specimen: peripheral blood. This clonotype was obtained from a man aged 45-65 years with active COVID-19.

The CDR3 DNA is TGCAGTGCTAGTAGGAGACAGGGTGGCGAGCAGTACTTC. Translated: CSASRRQGGEQYF. The rearrangement uses TRBV20-1 and TRBJ2-7; 7 bases are a match to TRBD1. With 3 bases clipped from V and 6 bases from J, the junction kept 8 bases outside the gene matches. The CDR3 totals 13 residues. Germline V gene sequence: CDR1 DFQATT, CDR2 SNEGSKA (reference sequence).